One and the same sample provided the 16 T cell receptor beta chains below, sequenced in a study of T cells in Graves' hyperthyroidism and ophthalmopathy (dated by TCRdb to about 2019). The library came from multiplex PCR. For sequencing, an Illumina HiSeq 2000 was employed. Amplification of TCR beta CDR3 regions was carried out from RNA transcripts. For the first round of RT-PCR on the TCR CDR3, the HTBI primer set was used together with the Qiagen OneStep RT-PCR kit. TCRdb trimmed the raw reads at Q25, called clones with MiXCR and kept productive beta chains. Identical CDR3 protein sequences are pooled into one entry, listed with their most common genes and DNA. The sample records approximately 870,000 distinct CDR3 sequences, more than 30% of which are singletons. Around 9.3% of the sample rests with the top ten. The sequencing input was blood. Receptors originate from a man younger than 35 with Graves' hyperthyroidism.

The chain couples TRBV6-1 to TRBJ1-3; D unclear. Trimming shortened V by 0 bases and J by 8 bases, and 5 bases separated the two germline ends. In germline, CDR1 is MNHNS, CDR2 SASEGT. CDR3 length equals 12 residues. In DNA, the CDR3 is TGTGCCAGCAGTGAAGCGGGTTACACCATATATTTT. Translation: CASSEAGYTIYF.

This clonotype turned up a few times. The chain uses TRBV11-2 and TRBJ2-3; the D is unclear. Trimming took 4 bases from V and 6 from J, leaving 2 bases between them. Germline values: CDR1 SGHAT, CDR2 FQNNGV. This CDR3 comprises 10 residues. CDR3 DNA sequence: TGTGCCAGCAGCTCGGATACGCAGTATTTT. It is translated as CASSSDTQYF.

V is TRBV7-6 and J is TRBJ2-7; D is perhaps TRBD1 (5 bases). Germline V gives CDR1 SGHVS, CDR2 FNYEAQ. V dropped 2 bases and J dropped 0 bases, with 14 bases sitting between them. This CDR3 has 16 amino acids. CDR3 DNA: TGTGCCAGCAGCTTATCTCCTGGGGCTAACTCCTACGAGCAGTACTTC. Protein product: CASSLSPGANSYEQYF.

The genes are TRBV11-2 and TRBJ1-3; no firm D call. The CDR3 is 15 residues long. Germline CDR1 and CDR2: SGHAT and FQNNGV. V lost 0 bases and J lost 2, with 8 bases in between. The CDR3 DNA follows: TGTGCCAGCAGCTTAGATCTCGGCACTGGAAACACCATATATTTT. Its translation: CASSLDLGTGNTIYF.

V gene TRBV29-1 combines with J gene TRBJ1-2; 10 bases agree with TRBD1. Germline trimming cut 6 bases from V and 4 bases from J; bases unmatched to any gene: 14. Per germline, CDR1 SQVTM and CDR2 ANQGSEA. This CDR3 has 16 amino acids. The CDR3 loop is CSVPAGATGGGYGYTF. Here the CDR3 DNA reads TGCAGCGTCCCCGCGGGGGCGACAGGGGGCGGCTATGGCTACACCTTC. The whole variable domain, filled in from reference TRBV29-1 and TRBJ1-2, reads SAVISQKPSRDICQRGTSLTIQCQVDSQVTMMFWYRQQPGQSLTLIATANQGSEATYESGFVIDKFPISRPNLTFSTLTVSNMSPEDSSIYLCSVPAGATGGGYGYTFGSGTRLTVV.

The chain links TRBV7-2 to TRBJ2-7, with TRBD2 identical over 12 bases. V gave up 8 bases and J gave up 5 bases; unmatched junction bases: 16. CDR1 and CDR2 from the germline V gene are SGHTA and FQGNSA. CDR3 length equals 17 residues. CDR3 sequence (DNA): TGTGCCAGCCCCGCCCGAGACAGGACTAGCGGGACCCACGAGCAGTACTTC. It codes for CASPARDRTSGTHEQYF.

This clonotype appeared many times. V gene TRBV2 combines with J gene TRBJ1-5; possibly TRBD1 for D (5 bases). The V end was cut by 5 bases, the J end by 1 base, with 18 bases between. Per the germline V gene, CDR1 is SNHLY and CDR2 is FYNNEI. The CDR3 has 17 amino acids. Written as DNA, the CDR3 is TGTGCCAGCAGTAAGGGTGGGGCTTTTGGGAGCAATCAGCCCCAGCATTTT. Amino acids: CASSKGGAFGSNQPQHF.

V is TRBV7-9 and J is TRBJ2-3; 7 bases line up with TRBD2. The germline V gene encodes CDR1 SEHNR and CDR2 FQNEAQ (reference sequence). V shed 5 bases, J shed 0 bases, and the junction held 8 bases outside the gene matches. The CDR3 sequence is 16 residues long. As DNA, the CDR3 is TGTGCCAGCAGCCGGGACTCCGGGGGGAGCACAGATACGCAGTATTTT. This sequence encodes CASSRDSGGSTDTQYF.

In its sample, this clonotype was seen many times. The chain joins TRBV9 to TRBJ1-1; D unclear. Germline CDR1 reads SGDLS; CDR2 reads YYNGEE. This CDR3 comprises 14 residues. Deletions cut 0 bases from V and 1 base from J, with 7 bases between. CDR3 amino acids: CASSVGSGNTEAFF. The CDR3 bases are TGTGCCAGCAGCGTAGGGTCGGGGAACACTGAAGCTTTCTTT. Full variable domain (remainder filled in from reference TRBV9 and TRBJ1-1): DSGVTQTPKHLITATGQRVTLRCSPRSGDLSVYWYQQSLDQGLQFLIQYYNGEERAKGNILERFSAQQFPDLHSELNLSSLELGDSALYFCASSVGSGNTEAFFGQGTRLTVV.

This clonotype was counted ten times or more. A read error may account for a junction end that differs from germline. The rearrangement joins TRBV7-6 to TRBJ2-5, with TRBD2 matching over 7 bases. The CDR3 is 15 amino acids. The germline V gene has CDR1 SGHVS and CDR2 FNYEAQ. CDR3 residues: CASSLATGGQETQYF. The DNA for the CDR3 is TGTGCTAGCAGCTTAGCGACGGGGGGACAAGAGACCCAGTACTTC.

This clonotype appeared a few times. The V gene is TRBV7-9, the J gene TRBJ2-2; D not certain. The CDR3 totals 14 residues. Germline V gene sequence: CDR1 SEHNR, CDR2 FQNEAQ (reference sequence). The V gene lost 3 bases and the J gene lost 7 bases, with 12 bases spanning the gap. The CDR3 spells CASSFGYSGGELFF. The CDR3 nucleotides are TGTGCCAGCAGCTTCGGATACTCGGGCGGGGAGCTGTTTTTT.

A few counts support this clonotype. CDR3 amino acids: CASSLASGPSREQYF. The CDR3 DNA reads as TGTGCCAGCAGCTTAGCTAGCGGGCCGTCACGGGAGCAGTACTTC. The rearrangement uses TRBV7-8 and TRBJ2-7; 7 bases match TRBD2. V was clipped by 0 bases and J by 7 bases; unmatched bases: 9. CDR1 is SGHVS and CDR2 is FQNEAQ in the germline V gene. The CDR3 runs to 15 residues.

This clonotype was seen only a few times. In nucleotides, the CDR3 is TGTGCCAGCACCACCGGGACAGAGCATCGGCCCCAGCATTTT. Protein sequence: CASTTGTEHRPQHF. This chain links TRBV19 with TRBJ1-5, with 7 bases aligning to TRBD1. CDR3 size: 14 residues. CDR1 LNHDA and CDR2 SQIVND come from the germline V gene (reference sequence). The V segment lost 9 bases and the J segment 9 bases; nucleotides outside the gene matches: 14.

At least ten counts were recorded for this clonotype. The CDR3 DNA sequence: TGTGCCAGCAGCCGGACGGGGGCCGATCAGCCCCAGCATTTT. Its translation: CASSRTGADQPQHF. The chain links TRBV11-2 to TRBJ1-5, with D possibly TRBD1 on 6 matching bases. This CDR3 has 14 residues. Germline V gene sequence: CDR1 SGHAT, CDR2 FQNNGV. V dropped 5 bases and J dropped 5 bases, with 13 bases sitting between them.

To note about this clonotype: Relative to the germline gene, one junction end is altered; a read error may explain this. The V gene is TRBV7-8, the J gene TRBJ2-2; D is unresolved. The V gene's germline CDR1 is SGHVS and CDR2 FQNEAQ. This CDR3 contains 14 residues. CDR3 loop: CASRKLGNAGELFF. The CDR3 DNA reads as TGTGCCAGCAGAAAATTGGGGAACGCCGGGGAGCTGTTTTTT.

V and J are TRBV12-5 and TRBJ1-1, with unresolved D. Germline CDR1 LGHNT, CDR2 FRNRAP. This CDR3 region has 9 residues. In DNA form, the CDR3 reads TGTGCCAGCAGTTGGGGAGCTTTCTTT. This translates into CASSWGAFF.